These 25 T cell receptor beta chains were all obtained from the same sample, sequenced in a study of blood T cells in healthy people across ages. Primed by a sample-barcoded 5' primer and a J-beta primer mix, a second PCR proceeded for roughly 6 to 12 cycles. One entry per CDR3 protein, called by TCRdb with MiXCR from the 5' RACE reads. The sample records approximately 1.5 million distinct CDR3 sequences, approximately 43% being singletons. Material for sequencing was blood. Receptor source: a woman younger than 30 in good health.

In its sample, this clonotype was seen a few times. The V and J genes are TRBV10-3 and TRBJ1-5, with 7 nucleotides matching TRBD1. Trimming cost V 6 bases and J 3 bases; bases outside gene matches: 5. Germline V gene sequence: CDR1 ENHRY, CDR2 SYGVKD. The CDR3 length is 14 residues. This chain's CDR3 is CAISPGQLNQPQHF. The CDR3 bases are TGTGCCATCAGCCCGGGACAGCTCAATCAGCCCCAGCATTTT.

The chain couples TRBV27 to TRBJ2-7, with 7 positions matching TRBD2. Per germline, CDR1 MNHEY and CDR2 SMNVEV (reference sequence). Germline trimming cut 0 bases from V and 3 bases from J; bases unmatched to any gene: 5. The CDR3 spans 15 residues. CDR3 in amino acids: CASSLSASGYYEQYF. For the CDR3, the DNA is TGTGCCAGCAGTTTATCAGCTAGCGGTTACTACGAGCAGTACTTC.

This clonotype was detected only a few times. The gene calls are TRBV12-3 or TRBV12-4 and TRBJ2-3; no definite D call. The CDR3 covers 13 residues. The germline V and J ends were trimmed by 7 bases and 0 bases, with 8 bases remaining between them. The CDR3 DNA sequence: TGTGCCAGCAAAATCTATAGCACAGATACGCAGTATTTT. Its protein is CASKIYSTDTQYF.

There are a few counts of this clonotype. The V gene is TRBV7-9, the J gene TRBJ2-3; D remains ambiguous. V dropped 6 bases and J dropped 8 bases, with 18 bases sitting between them. CDR1 and CDR2 from the germline V gene are SEHNR and FQNEAQ (reference sequence). The CDR3 totals 14 residues. CDR3 nucleotide sequence: TGTGCCAGCAGTTTATATGGGGAAGGCGGTACGCAGTATTTT. This translates into CASSLYGEGGTQYF.

The V and J genes are TRBV20-1 and TRBJ2-1; maybe TRBD2 (6 bases). The germline V gene encodes CDR1 DFQATT and CDR2 SNEGSKA (reference sequence). Trimming took 3 bases from V and 4 from J, leaving 16 bases between them. CDR3 length: 15 residues. As DNA, the CDR3 is TGCAGTGCTAGCATAGCGGAGCCCCTTTACAATGAGCAGTTCTTC. Its translation is CSASIAEPLYNEQFF.

V is TRBV29-1 and J is TRBJ2-1; no definite D call. From germline, CDR1 is SQVTM and CDR2 ANQGSEA. V was shortened by 6 bases and J by 6 bases, with 12 bases between the two germline ends. The CDR3 sequence is 12 residues long. The CDR3 DNA follows: TGCAGCGTCGGGCGTTTGGGCAATGAGCAGTTCTTC. Amino acids: CSVGRLGNEQFF.

This clonotype has only a few counts. The chain is built from TRBV20-1 and TRBJ2-5; TRBD2 might be the D (5 bases). Germline loops: CDR1 DFQATT, CDR2 SNEGSKA (reference sequence). There are 11 residues in the CDR3. V was clipped by 6 bases and J by 7 bases, with 12 bases between them. For the CDR3, the DNA is TGCAGTGCGCTTGACGCGGGGACCCAGTACTTC. Residues: CSALDAGTQYF.

This chain joins TRBV10-3 and TRBJ1-2; D unresolved. With 4 bases removed from V and 0 bases from J, the gap between germline ends came to 9 bases. The germline V gene encodes CDR1 ENHRY and CDR2 SYGVKD. CDR3 size: 14 residues. CDR3 in amino acids: CAISVGPTNYGYTF. In DNA, the CDR3 is TGTGCCATCAGTGTAGGACCGACTAACTATGGCTACACCTTC.

The genes are TRBV20-1 and TRBJ1-2; 8 positions match TRBD1. From germline, CDR1 is DFQATT and CDR2 SNEGSKA (reference sequence). The ends lost 1 base at V and 2 bases at J; junction bases unmatched: 6. The CDR3 is 15 residues long. In DNA, the CDR3 is TGCAGTGCTAGAGTAGGAGGACAGGGAAACTATGGCTACACCTTC. Its protein is CSARVGGQGNYGYTF.

CDR3 protein: CASSQDLAGDGYEQYF. The CDR3 DNA sequence: TGCGCCAGCAGCCAAGATTTAGCGGGAGACGGCTACGAGCAGTACTTC. This chain links TRBV4-3 with TRBJ2-7; TRBD2 agrees at 9 bases. This CDR3 comprises 16 residues. CDR1 LGHNA and CDR2 YSLEER come from the germline V gene. The V segment lost 0 bases and the J segment 3 bases; nucleotides outside the gene matches: 6.

V is TRBV12-3 or TRBV12-4 and J is TRBJ2-7, with 9 bases aligning to TRBD2. Trimming took 6 bases from V and 4 from J; bases not matched to a gene: 4. This CDR3 contains 13 residues. The CDR3 loop is CASRSLAGYEQYF. The CDR3 DNA is TGTGCCAGCAGGAGCCTAGCGGGGTACGAGCAGTACTTC.

The gene calls are TRBV7-2 and TRBJ1-5; D remains ambiguous. Deletions cut 5 bases from V and 4 bases from J, with 15 bases between. The germline V gene encodes CDR1 SGHTA and CDR2 FQGNSA. The CDR3 contains 15 residues. This CDR3 reads CASSLEKGINQPQHF. The DNA of the CDR3 is TGTGCCAGCAGCCTCGAAAAAGGAATTAATCAGCCCCAGCATTTT.

The chain carries TRBV27 and TRBJ1-1; a weak D match, TRBD1 (6 bases). The CDR3 covers 15 residues. V gave up 0 bases and J gave up 5 bases, with 13 bases separating them. Germline V gene lookup returns CDR1 MNHEY and CDR2 SMNVEV (reference sequence). In DNA, the CDR3 is TGTGCCAGCAGTTTATCGGGGGGGCCGAGGACTGAAGCTTTCTTT. Translating it yields CASSLSGGPRTEAFF.

The chain couples TRBV15 to TRBJ1-2, with D unresolved. Germline values: CDR1 LNHNV, CDR2 YYDKDF (reference sequence). This CDR3 is built from 15 residues. Deletions cut 0 bases from V and 8 bases from J, with 16 bases between. The CDR3 loop reads CATSRDGRTTGGYTF. Written as DNA, the CDR3 is TGTGCCACCAGCAGAGATGGGAGGACCACGGGGGGCTACACCTTC. Based on the CDR3 plus reference TRBV15 and TRBJ1-2, the full variable domain is DAMVIQNPRYQVTQFGKPVTLSCSQTLNHNVMYWYQQKSSQAPKLLFHYYDKDFNNEADTPDNFQSRRPNTSFCFLDIRSPGLGDTAMYLCATSRDGRTTGGYTFGSGTRLTVV.

This clonotype has a handful of counts. This may stem from a read error, because a much larger clone lies one nucleotide away. The rearrangement uses TRBV7-9 and TRBJ1-1, with 7 bases identical to TRBD1. CDR1 and CDR2 from the germline V gene are SEHNR and FQNEAQ (reference sequence). V lost 5 bases and J lost 2; bases outside the gene matches: 8. The CDR3 extends over 15 amino acids. In DNA, the CDR3 is TGTGCCAGCAGCATCTACAGGGGAGGAAACACTGAAGCTTTCTTT. It is translated as CASSIYRGGNTEAFF.

The table lists this clonotype with a few counts. This rearrangement joins TRBV7-2 to TRBJ1-2, with 8 bases matching TRBD1. The V gene end was trimmed by 5 bases and the J gene end by 4 bases; junction bases not matched to a gene: 3. This CDR3 is built from 13 residues. Germline-derived CDR1 and CDR2 are SGHTA and FQGNSA. This CDR3 reads CASSAGQAYGYTF. The CDR3 DNA sequence: TGTGCCAGCAGCGCGGGACAGGCCTATGGCTACACCTTC.

The V gene is TRBV10-3, the J gene TRBJ1-2; no clear D gene. Trimming took 3 bases from V and 8 from J, leaving 13 bases between them. Germline V gene lookup returns CDR1 ENHRY and CDR2 SYGVKD. The CDR3 runs to 13 residues. CDR3 amino acids: CAISEFQLGGYTF. CDR3 DNA: TGTGCCATCAGTGAATTCCAATTGGGGGGCTACACCTTC.

This clonotype was picked up a small number of times. The rearrangement uses TRBV28 and TRBJ2-1; a weak D match, TRBD1 (5 bases). The CDR3 is 14 residues long. Germline V gene lookup returns CDR1 MDHEN and CDR2 SYDVKM. V was trimmed by 5 bases and J by 5 bases, leaving 13 bases between them. CDR3 bases: TGTGCCAGCAGTCCGATAGGCAGGGACAATGAGCAGTTCTTC. This sequence encodes CASSPIGRDNEQFF.

This clonotype was recorded many times. The rearrangement joins TRBV18 to TRBJ2-1; D is uncertain. CDR3 length equals 16 residues. V lost 4 bases and J 0 bases, leaving 13 bases between the germline ends. Germline values: CDR1 KGHSH, CDR2 LQKENI. The CDR3 nucleotides read TGTGCCAGCTCACTTAATACTGCGAGCTCCTACAATGAGCAGTTCTTC. Translation gives CASSLNTASSYNEQFF. The full variable domain, rest sourced from reference TRBV18 and TRBJ2-1, is NAGVMQNPRHLVRRRGQEARLRCSPMKGHSHVYWYRQLPEEGLKFMVYLQKENIIDESGMPKERFSAEFPKEGPSILRIQQVVRGDSAAYFCASSLNTASSYNEQFFGPGTRLTVL.

This chain joins TRBV6-2 or TRBV6-3 and TRBJ2-7, with 8 bases aligning to TRBD2. Germline assignment: CDR1 MNHEY and CDR2 SVGEGT. V was clipped by 3 bases and J by 4 bases; unmatched bases: 5. The CDR3 is 14 amino acids. The CDR3 reads CASSYDSGKYEQYF. CDR3 DNA: TGTGCCAGCAGTTATGATAGCGGGAAGTACGAGCAGTACTTC.

This CDR3 is CASSQDRRYLQYF. The CDR3 DNA reads as TGCGCCAGCAGCCAAGATAGGCGGTACCTTCAGTACTTC. V usage is TRBV4-3 and J usage is TRBJ2-5; D is ambiguous. CDR3 length: 13 amino acids. Germline assignment: CDR1 LGHNA and CDR2 YSLEER. Trimming pared 0 bases from V and 11 bases from J, leaving 13 bases between.

This chain joins TRBV6-6 and TRBJ2-7; D is perhaps TRBD2 (6 bases). The V end lost 2 bases, the J end lost 2 bases, and 13 bases lay between the germline ends. CDR3 length equals 15 residues. CDR1 is MNHNY, CDR2 SVGAGI, per germline (reference sequence). The CDR3 DNA follows: TGTGCCAGCAGTTACCGGGAGCAGGTCGCCTACGAGCAGTACTTC. Translation gives CASSYREQVAYEQYF.

In its sample, this clonotype was seen a few times. This sequence joins TRBV27 and TRBJ2-2; 8 bases are shared with TRBD1. V shed 4 bases, J shed 1 base, and the junction held 5 bases outside the gene matches. Germline V gives CDR1 MNHEY, CDR2 SMNVEV (reference sequence). The CDR3 totals 16 residues. The CDR3 loop reads CASSSGTGKNTGELFF. Here the CDR3 DNA reads TGTGCCAGCAGTTCCGGGACAGGAAAGAACACCGGGGAGCTGTTTTTT.

A few counts support this clonotype. The chain couples TRBV7-9 to TRBJ2-3, with 9 positions matching TRBD2. The CDR3 is 18 amino acids. Germline CDR1 reads SEHNR; CDR2 reads FQNEAQ (reference sequence). Trimming cost V 4 bases and J 5 bases; bases outside gene matches: 16. CDR3 amino acids: CASSYKPVGAGGGDTQYF. The CDR3 DNA reads as TGTGCCAGCAGCTACAAGCCCGTTGGAGCGGGGGGAGGAGATACGCAGTATTTT.

The chain is built from TRBV14 and TRBJ1-5; D remains unclear. Germline V lookup: CDR1 SGHDN, CDR2 FVKESK. This CDR3 contains 13 residues. Deletions cut 0 bases from V and 7 bases from J, with 7 bases between. The CDR3 region is CASSQDYTQPQHF. CDR3 sequence (DNA): TGTGCCAGCAGCCAAGATTATACGCAGCCCCAGCATTTT.